These 20 T cell receptor beta chains originate from one sample sequenced in a study of T cell repertoires in cytomegalovirus infection. TCRdb ran MiXCR on the reads and lists one entry per CDR3 protein. This sample has about 180,000 distinct CDR3 sequences, with under 15% found just once. The sample comprised PBMCs. The receptor source for this set is a human donor in good health (CMV status not recorded). Some clones in this sample may be carry-over from other donors' samples.

This clonotype was detected a few times. The rearrangement joins TRBV20-1 to TRBJ2-5; a weak D match, TRBD2 (6 bases). The V and J ends lost 1 base and 5 bases respectively, with 17 bases between them. CDR3 size: 15 residues. The V gene's germline CDR1 is DFQATT and CDR2 SNEGSKA (reference sequence). The CDR3 loop is CSARAGTSRGETQYF. DNA of the CDR3: TGCAGTGCTAGAGCCGGGACTTCAAGGGGCGAGACCCAGTACTTC.

The CDR3 is CASRRGAGELFF. The CDR3 DNA reads as TGTGCCAGCAGGAGGGGAGCGGGGGAGCTGTTTTTT. The V gene is TRBV2, the J gene TRBJ2-2; perhaps D is TRBD1 or TRBD2 (5 bases each). The V gene's germline CDR1 is SNHLY and CDR2 FYNNEI. Trimming shortened V by 6 bases and J by 8 bases, and 10 bases separated the two germline ends. The CDR3 has 12 amino acids.

The rearrangement links TRBV7-3 to TRBJ2-2, with 9 bases lining up with TRBD2. This CDR3 comprises 15 residues. Per germline, CDR1 SGHTA and CDR2 FQGTGA. V lost 2 bases to trimming and J lost 4 bases; unmatched junction nucleotides: 2. The CDR3 loop is CASSLVAGVTGELFF. CDR3 DNA sequence: TGTGCCAGCAGCTTAGTAGCGGGGGTCACCGGGGAGCTGTTTTTT. The full variable domain, in which reference TRBV7-3 and TRBJ2-2 provide the parts outside the CDR3, is GAGVSQTPSNKVTEKGKYVELRCDPISGHTALYWYRQSLGQGPEFLIYFQGTGAADDSGLPNDRFFAVRPEGSVSTLKIQRTERGDSAVYLCASSLVAGVTGELFFGEGSRLTVL.

In its sample, this clonotype was seen a few times. The chain couples TRBV25-1 to TRBJ2-5, with 7 bases lining up with TRBD2. The CDR3 spans 13 residues. Per germline, CDR1 MGHDK and CDR2 SYGVNS. Losses at the gene ends were 8 bases for V and 5 bases for J; bases not matched to a gene: 8. CDR3 sequence (DNA): TGTGCCAGCGGCAGGGCGGGAGATGAGACCCAGTACTTC. Amino acids: CASGRAGDETQYF.

There are many counts of this clonotype. The J gene is TRBJ1-1, the V gene TRBV12-3 or TRBV12-4; 9 nucleotides align to TRBD1. This CDR3 is built from 13 residues. The V segment lost 9 bases and the J segment 1 base; nucleotides outside the gene matches: 3. This CDR3 is CASGTGPNTEAFF. DNA of the CDR3: TGTGCCAGTGGGACAGGGCCGAACACTGAAGCTTTCTTT.

This clonotype was recorded at least ten times. V and J are TRBV6-4 and TRBJ2-1; 13 bases agree with TRBD2. Germline values: CDR1 MRHNA, CDR2 SNTAGT. The CDR3 is 15 amino acids. V was pared by 5 bases and J by 8 bases, with 6 bases of the junction left unmatched. CDR3 residues: CASSSLAGGPYEQFF. Written as DNA, the CDR3 is TGTGCCAGCAGTTCACTAGCGGGAGGGCCCTATGAGCAGTTCTTC.

This clonotype was seen a few times. The chain combines TRBV7-9 with TRBJ1-3; D not certain. The CDR3 is 11 amino acids. Trimming removed 5 bases from V and 6 bases from J, with 5 bases in between. Germline CDR1 and CDR2: SEHNR and FQNEAQ (reference sequence). The CDR3 region has the DNA TGTGCCAGCAGCCCGGAAAACACCATATATTTT. Its translation is CASSPENTIYF.

V is TRBV30 and J is TRBJ1-1; D not certain. CDR3 size: 11 residues. V lost 0 bases, J lost 5 bases, and 4 bases lay in between. Germline lookup yields CDR1 GTSNPN and CDR2 SVGIG (reference sequence). CDR3 in DNA: TGTGCCTGGAGTGTGGATACTGAAGCTTTCTTT. Its protein is CAWSVDTEAFF.

The genes are TRBV28 and TRBJ1-4, with D possibly TRBD1 on 6 matching bases. This CDR3 contains 16 residues. CDR1 is MDHEN, CDR2 SYDVKM, per germline. V was pared by 2 bases and J by 3 bases, with 13 bases between. The CDR3 DNA reads TGTGCCAGCAGTTTACCTCTACAGGGTGCTAATGAAAAACTGTTTTTT. Translating it yields CASSLPLQGANEKLFF.

The V call is TRBV12-3 or TRBV12-4, the J call TRBJ1-4; maybe TRBD1 (6 bases). Trimming shortened V by 1 base and J by 3 bases, and 12 bases separated the two germline ends. CDR3 size: 16 residues. This CDR3 is CASSLGGQNPNEKLFF. CDR3 nucleotide sequence: TGTGCCAGCAGTTTAGGTGGACAGAACCCTAATGAAAAACTGTTTTTT.

This clonotype has ten or more counts. V usage is TRBV5-1 and J usage is TRBJ2-1, with 8 positions matching TRBD2. The CDR3 runs 16 residues. The trim removed 4 bases at V and 8 bases at J, leaving 14 bases unmatched. Germline CDR1 SGHRS, CDR2 YFSETQ. The CDR3, as DNA: TGCGCCAGCAGCGGGTGGTCCGGGAGGGCCGACCATGAGCAGTTCTTC. It yields the protein CASSGWSGRADHEQFF. The full variable domain, with the rest looked up from reference TRBV5-1 and TRBJ2-1, is KAGVTQTPRYLIKTRGQQVTLSCSPISGHRSVSWYQQTPGQGLQFLFEYFSETQRNKGNFPGRFSGRQFSNSRSEMNVSTLELGDSALYLCASSGWSGRADHEQFFGPGTRLTVL.

Only a few counts were recorded for this clonotype. The genes are TRBV28 and TRBJ1-1, with D perhaps TRBD1 (5 bases). This CDR3 is 16 amino acids long. CDR1 is MDHEN and CDR2 is SYDVKM in the germline V gene. The ends were cut back, 8 bases at V and 1 base at J, with 20 bases in the middle. Written as DNA, the CDR3 is TGTGCCAGCCGCCTGGGGGGGGAGGTTGGGAACACTGAAGCTTTCTTT. This encodes CASRLGGEVGNTEAFF.

At least ten counts were recorded for this clonotype. V and J are TRBV19 and TRBJ2-1, with 9 bases matching TRBD1. The ends lost 4 bases at V and 10 bases at J; junction bases unmatched: 8. Germline V CDR1 and CDR2: LNHDA, SQIVND (reference sequence). The CDR3 extends over 14 amino acids. DNA of the CDR3: TGTGCCAGTAGTACCGGGACAGGGACCGAAGAGCAGTTCTTC. Its protein is CASSTGTGTEEQFF.

This chain joins TRBV6-1 and TRBJ2-3, with D perhaps matching TRBD2 (6 bases). The CDR3 totals 13 residues. CDR1 and CDR2 from the germline V gene are MNHNS and SASEGT. V was pared by 10 bases and J by 4 bases, with 15 bases between. CDR3 residues: CATGGDHPDTQYF. CDR3 DNA: TGTGCCACGGGCGGGGACCACCCAGATACGCAGTATTTT.

This clonotype was counted ten times or more. V usage is TRBV7-8 and J usage is TRBJ2-1; D is possibly TRBD2 (6 bases). In germline, CDR1 is SGHVS, CDR2 FQNEAQ. The V and J ends lost 5 bases and 10 bases respectively, with 12 bases between them. This CDR3 spans 12 amino acids. For the CDR3, the DNA is TGTGCCAGCAGCCACCGGGAGCACGAGCAGTTCTTC. Amino acids: CASSHREHEQFF.

The table lists this clonotype with many counts. V and J are TRBV28 and TRBJ2-3; D unclear. The germline CDR1 and CDR2 sequences are MDHEN and SYDVKM. V shed 3 bases and J shed 5 bases, with 6 bases lying between them. The CDR3 has 12 residues. CDR3 region: CASSFGEDTQYF. In DNA form, the CDR3 reads TGTGCCAGCAGTTTCGGTGAAGATACGCAGTATTTT.

The V gene is TRBV7-9, the J gene TRBJ2-7; unclear D gene. V was shortened by 8 bases and J by 7 bases, with 21 bases between the two germline ends. CDR3 length equals 14 residues. Germline-derived CDR1 and CDR2 are SEHNR and FQNEAQ (reference sequence). CDR3 bases: TGTGCCAGCGGCGACGTGAGGTGGCCTTGGGAGCAGTACTTC. Translation: CASGDVRWPWEQYF.

This clonotype was found a few times. The DNA for the CDR3 is TGCAGCGTTGATGACGGAGGACTGGGTCAGCCCCAGCATTTT. It specifies CSVDDGGLGQPQHF. This chain links TRBV29-1 with TRBJ1-5; D unclear. Germline loops: CDR1 SQVTM, CDR2 ANQGSEA. The length of the CDR3 is 14 residues. V lost 3 bases and J 6 bases, leaving 15 bases between the germline ends.

This clonotype was seen repeatedly, ten times or more. The chain links TRBV7-8 to TRBJ2-1; D may be TRBD2 (7 bases). CDR1 and CDR2 from the germline V gene are SGHVS and FQNEAQ. The length of the CDR3 is 17 residues. Trimming removed 5 bases at V and 0 bases at J, with 17 bases between. For the CDR3, the DNA is TGTGCCAGCAGCCTATTTACGGGGGGCAGCTCCTACAATGAGCAGTTCTTC. This translates into CASSLFTGGSSYNEQFF. Full variable domain (outside the CDR3, taken from reference TRBV7-8 and TRBJ2-1): GAGVSQSPRYKVAKRGQDVALRCDPISGHVSLFWYQQALGQGPEFLTYFQNEAQLDKSGLPSDRFFAERPEGSVSTLKIQRTQQEDSAVYLCASSLFTGGSSYNEQFFGPGTRLTVL.

This clonotype was observed many times. The V call is TRBV6-1, the J call TRBJ1-6; TRBD1 matches at 11 bases. Trimming took 6 bases from V and 10 from J; bases not matched to a gene: 5. Germline values: CDR1 MNHNS, CDR2 SASEGT. This CDR3 is built from 14 residues. The CDR3 here is CASRSGQGESPLHF. DNA of the CDR3: TGTGCCAGCAGATCGGGACAGGGGGAATCACCCCTCCACTTT.